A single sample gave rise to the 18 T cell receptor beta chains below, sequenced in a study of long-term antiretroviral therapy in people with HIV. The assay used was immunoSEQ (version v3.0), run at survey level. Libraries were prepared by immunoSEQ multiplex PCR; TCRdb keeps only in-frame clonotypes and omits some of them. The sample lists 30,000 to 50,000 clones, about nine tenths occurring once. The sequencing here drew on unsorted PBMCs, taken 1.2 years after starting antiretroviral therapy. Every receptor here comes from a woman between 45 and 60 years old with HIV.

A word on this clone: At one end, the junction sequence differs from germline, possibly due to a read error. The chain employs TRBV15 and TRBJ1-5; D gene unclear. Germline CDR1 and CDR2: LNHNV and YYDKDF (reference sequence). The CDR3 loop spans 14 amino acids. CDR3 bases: TGTGCCACCGGCAGAGATGCCAGGAGCCAGCCCCAGCATTTT. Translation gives CATGRDARSQPQHF.

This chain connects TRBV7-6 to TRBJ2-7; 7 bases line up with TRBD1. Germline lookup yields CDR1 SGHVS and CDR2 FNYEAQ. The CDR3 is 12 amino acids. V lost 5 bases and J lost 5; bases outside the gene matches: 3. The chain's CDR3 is CASSPTGDEQYF. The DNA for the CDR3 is TGTGCCAGCAGCCCTACAGGGGACGAGCAGTACTTC. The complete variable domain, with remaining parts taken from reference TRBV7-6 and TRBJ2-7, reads GAGVSQSPRYKVTKRGQDVALRCDPISGHVSLYWYRQALGQGPEFLTYFNYEAQQDKSGLPNDRFSAERPEGSISTLTIQRTEQRDSAMYRCASSPTGDEQYFGPGTRLTVT.

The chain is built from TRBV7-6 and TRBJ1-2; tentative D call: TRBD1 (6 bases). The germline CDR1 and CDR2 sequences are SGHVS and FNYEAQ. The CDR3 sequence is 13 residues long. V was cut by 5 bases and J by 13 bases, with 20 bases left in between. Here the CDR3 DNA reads TGTGCCAGCAGCCCGACGAGGGACAACCCCACCACCTTC. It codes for CASSPTRDNPTTF.

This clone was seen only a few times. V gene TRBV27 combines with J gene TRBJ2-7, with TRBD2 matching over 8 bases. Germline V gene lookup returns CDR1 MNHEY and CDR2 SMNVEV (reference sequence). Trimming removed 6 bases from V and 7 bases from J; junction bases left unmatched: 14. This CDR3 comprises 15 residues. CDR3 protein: CASRMGWERGREQYF. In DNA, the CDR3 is TGTGCCAGCAGGATGGGGTGGGAGCGGGGGAGGGAGCAGTACTTC.

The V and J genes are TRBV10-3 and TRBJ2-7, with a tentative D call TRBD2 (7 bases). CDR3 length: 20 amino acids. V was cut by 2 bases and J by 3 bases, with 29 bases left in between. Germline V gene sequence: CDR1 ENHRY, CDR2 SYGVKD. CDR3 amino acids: CAISELKIPKGGVPLYEQYF. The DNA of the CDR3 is TGTGCCATCAGTGAGCTGAAGATCCCAAAAGGGGGGGTCCCCCTCTACGAGCAGTACTTC.

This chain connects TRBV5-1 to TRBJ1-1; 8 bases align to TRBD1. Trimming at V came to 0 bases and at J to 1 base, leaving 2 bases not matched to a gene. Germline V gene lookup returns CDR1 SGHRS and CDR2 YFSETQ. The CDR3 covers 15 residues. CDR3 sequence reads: CASSLGGTGNTEAFF. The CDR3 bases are TGCGCCAGCAGCTTGGGGGGGACAGGGAACACTGAAGCTTTCTTT.

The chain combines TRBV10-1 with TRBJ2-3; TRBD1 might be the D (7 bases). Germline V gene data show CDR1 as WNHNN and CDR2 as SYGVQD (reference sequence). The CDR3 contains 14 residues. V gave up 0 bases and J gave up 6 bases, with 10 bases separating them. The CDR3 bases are TGCGCCAGCAGTGAGTCGACAGGGAGGGATACGCAGTATTTT. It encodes CASSESTGRDTQYF.

In nucleotides, the CDR3 is TGTGCCAGCAGTGAATGGCAGTACGAGCAGTACTTC. Its translation: CASSEWQYEQYF. The rearrangement uses TRBV6-1 and TRBJ2-7; no clear D. The CDR3 sequence is 12 residues long. V was clipped by 2 bases and J by 4 bases, with 6 bases between them. CDR1 MNHNS and CDR2 SASEGT come from the germline V gene.

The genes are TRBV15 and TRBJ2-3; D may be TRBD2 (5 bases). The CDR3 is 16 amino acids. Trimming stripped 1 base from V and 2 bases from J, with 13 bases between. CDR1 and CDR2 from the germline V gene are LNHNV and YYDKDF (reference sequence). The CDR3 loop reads CATSRARDQDTDTQYF. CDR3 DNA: TGTGCCACCAGCAGAGCCCGGGATCAGGACACAGATACGCAGTATTTT. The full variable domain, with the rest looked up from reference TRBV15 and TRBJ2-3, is DAMVIQNPRYQVTQFGKPVTLSCSQTLNHNVMYWYQQKSSQAPKLLFHYYDKDFNNEADTPDNFQSRRPNTSFCFLDIRSPGLGDTAMYLCATSRARDQDTDTQYFGPGTRLTVL.

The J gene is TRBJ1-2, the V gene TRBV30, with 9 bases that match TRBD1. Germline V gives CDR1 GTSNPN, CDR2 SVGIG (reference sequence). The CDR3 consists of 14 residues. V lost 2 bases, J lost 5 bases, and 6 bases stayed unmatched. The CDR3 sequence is CAWSFTGGFYGYTF. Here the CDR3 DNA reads TGTGCCTGGAGTTTTACAGGGGGCTTTTATGGCTACACCTTC. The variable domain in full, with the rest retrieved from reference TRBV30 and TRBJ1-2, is SQTIHQWPATLVQPVGSPLSLECTVEGTSNPNLYWYRQAAGRGLQLLFYSVGIGQISSEVPQNLSASRPQDRQFILSSKKLLLSDSGFYLCAWSFTGGFYGYTFGSGTRLTVV.

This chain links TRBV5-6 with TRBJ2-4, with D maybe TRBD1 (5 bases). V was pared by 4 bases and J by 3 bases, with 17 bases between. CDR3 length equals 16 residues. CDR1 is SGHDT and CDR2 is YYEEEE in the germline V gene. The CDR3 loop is CASSPKGRANKNIQYF. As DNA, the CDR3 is TGTGCCAGCAGCCCGAAGGGCAGGGCCAACAAAAACATTCAGTACTTC. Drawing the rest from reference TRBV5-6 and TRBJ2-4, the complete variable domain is DAGVTQSPTHLIKTRGQQVTLRCSPKSGHDTVSWYQQALGQGPQFIFQYYEEEERQRGNFPDRFSGHQFPNYSSELNVNALLLGDSALYLCASSPKGRANKNIQYFGAGTRLSVL.

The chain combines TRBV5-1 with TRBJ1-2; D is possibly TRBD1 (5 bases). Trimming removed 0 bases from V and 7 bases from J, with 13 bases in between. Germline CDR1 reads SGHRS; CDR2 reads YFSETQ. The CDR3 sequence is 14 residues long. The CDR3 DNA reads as TGCGCCAGCAGCTTGGATGGGGCCGGGCGTGGCTACACCTTC. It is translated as CASSLDGAGRGYTF.

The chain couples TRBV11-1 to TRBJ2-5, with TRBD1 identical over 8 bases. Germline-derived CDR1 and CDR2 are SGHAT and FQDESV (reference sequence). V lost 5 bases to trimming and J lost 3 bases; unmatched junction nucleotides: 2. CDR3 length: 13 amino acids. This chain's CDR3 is CASSRTGKETQYF. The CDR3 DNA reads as TGTGCCAGCAGCCGGACAGGGAAAGAGACCCAGTACTTC.

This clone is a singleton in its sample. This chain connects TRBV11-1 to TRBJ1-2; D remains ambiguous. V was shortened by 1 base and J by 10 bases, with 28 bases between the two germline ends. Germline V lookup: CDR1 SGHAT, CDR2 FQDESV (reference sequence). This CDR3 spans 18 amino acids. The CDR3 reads CASSLGGSSAGNIRDYTF. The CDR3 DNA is TGTGCCAGCAGCTTAGGAGGTTCTAGCGCGGGGAATATAAGAGACTACACCTTC.

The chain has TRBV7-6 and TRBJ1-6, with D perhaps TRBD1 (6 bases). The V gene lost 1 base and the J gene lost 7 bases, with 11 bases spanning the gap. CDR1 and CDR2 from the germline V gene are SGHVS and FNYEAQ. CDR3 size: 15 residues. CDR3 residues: CASSLVSQGNSPLHF. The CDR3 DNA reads TGTGCCAGCAGCTTAGTTTCACAGGGCAATTCACCCCTCCACTTT.

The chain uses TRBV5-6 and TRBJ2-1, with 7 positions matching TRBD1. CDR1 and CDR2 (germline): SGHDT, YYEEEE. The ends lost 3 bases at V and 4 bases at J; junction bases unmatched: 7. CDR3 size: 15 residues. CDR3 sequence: CASSYKGDRYNEQFF. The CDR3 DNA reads TGTGCCAGCAGCTACAAGGGGGACAGATACAATGAGCAGTTCTTC. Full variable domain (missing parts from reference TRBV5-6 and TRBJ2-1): DAGVTQSPTHLIKTRGQQVTLRCSPKSGHDTVSWYQQALGQGPQFIFQYYEEEERQRGNFPDRFSGHQFPNYSSELNVNALLLGDSALYLCASSYKGDRYNEQFFGPGTRLTVL.

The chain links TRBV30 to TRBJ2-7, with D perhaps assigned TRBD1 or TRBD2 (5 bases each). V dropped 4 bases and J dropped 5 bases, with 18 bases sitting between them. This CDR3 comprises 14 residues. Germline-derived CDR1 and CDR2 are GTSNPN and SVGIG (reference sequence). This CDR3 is CAWKSEGHSDEQYF. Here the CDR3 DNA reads TGTGCCTGGAAGAGCGAGGGGCACAGCGACGAGCAGTACTTC.

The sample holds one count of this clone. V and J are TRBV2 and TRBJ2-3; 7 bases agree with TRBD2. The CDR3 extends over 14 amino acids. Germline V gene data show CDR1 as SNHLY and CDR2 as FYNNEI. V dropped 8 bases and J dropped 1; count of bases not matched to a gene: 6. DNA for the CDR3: TGTGCCAGCGCCTCTAGCGGTGGCACAGATACGCAGTATTTT. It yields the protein CASASSGGTDTQYF. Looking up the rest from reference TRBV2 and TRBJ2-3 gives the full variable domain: EPEVTQTPSHQVTQMGQEVILRCVPISNHLYFYWYRQILGQKVEFLVSFYNNEISEKSEIFDDQFSVERPDGSNFTLKIRSTKLEDSAMYFCASASSGGTDTQYFGPGTRLTVL.